The sample holds many counts of the clone carrying this T cell receptor (beta chain). This record comes from a study of T cells in Graves' hyperthyroidism and ophthalmopathy. With a duration under 2 months, the hyperthyroidism was newly diagnosed in patients aged 18 to 65. Amplified TCR beta CDR3 regions came from RNA transcripts. TCR CDR3 underwent first-round RT-PCR with the HTBI primer set. Each CDR3 protein is one row after TCRdb ran MiXCR on the multiplex PCR reads. The profile shows 300,000 to 350,000 distinct CDR3 sequences, 15% to 20% of them singletons. J was trimmed by 0 bases and V by 10 bases; bases with no gene match: 5. This CDR3 is built from 15 residues.

The chain links TRBV12-3 or TRBV12-4 to TRBJ2-6; 8 nucleotides agree with TRBD2. This receptor was taken from a man younger than 40 with Graves' hyperthyroidism. Sequencing was done on a sample of blood. Written as DNA, the CDR3 is TGTGCCACCGCGGGGGGTAACTCTGGGGCCAACGTCCTGACTTTC. Translating gives CATAGGNSGANVLTF.